This entry describes one TCR beta chain. The antigen this receptor binds is unknown. Per-base qualities were not stored, and no clone one base away is much larger. These data come from a study of blood T cell repertoires in COVID-19 (dated by TCRdb to the early 2020s). Broadly, across the study: Collaborator samples came from the United States, Italy and Spain and covered acute and convalescent phases of COVID-19. The prospective study material was composed of cDNA or gDNA derived from T cells, B-cell-depleted T cells, or PBMCs. Subjects who had been exposed to COVID-19, were actively infected with it, or had recovered from it provided the deeply sampled blood TCRbeta repertoires that made up the dataset. A freely available public database, intended as a resource for researchers studying the immune response to SARS-CoV-2, is where the repertoires were released. Samples were obtained from the ongoing ImmuneRACE study (first 160 participants) and from 1,254 subjects provided by 6 global collaborators. The sample metadata nearly always contained a de-identified subject ID, COVID-19 status, age in years and sex. Where HLA class I and class II types were available, the types were taken from metadata supplied by the sample provider, not from assay-based typing. General findings and caveats noted by the study authors: The amount of clinical and demographic metadata varied by source and participant and was provided uncurated.

TCRbeta CDR3 regions were amplified from genomic DNA using the immunoSEQ Assay, a bias-controlled multiplex PCR. The original methods were these. The number of nucleated cells in each sample was estimated by amplification of reference gene primers within the assay. Sequence reads were collapsed and filtered to measure the absolute abundance of every unique TCRbeta CDR3 rearrangement. For each sample, productive Simpson clonality was calculated by taking the square root of Simpson's diversity index across productive rearrangements. TCRdb re-hosts the immuneACCESS table, in-frame sequences only. Its copies lack some clones; in the studies checked, an unresolved V gene accounts for under half of them, and the cause for the rest is not known. V and J calls and clone size are as listed in that table; D and trimming were resolved from the DNA. The sample table shows 300,000 to 400,000 clones, and around 85% are seen once. The ten largest clones take up roughly 4.2% of the sample.

Participants in the prospective study were aged roughly 18 to 100 years, lived in under 30 United States geographic areas, and enrolled through a virtual design. To assign participants to cohorts, the prospective study relied on clinical history that participants themselves reported in a screening survey and a study questionnaire. In the prospective study, mobile phlebotomists collected whole blood, serum and a nasopharyngeal or oropharyngeal swab from each participant. Over a roughly 2-month period, participants in the prospective study had the option of providing additional blood draws and questionnaires. Prospective study blood samples were shipped either frozen or at room temperature before DNA extraction. The CDR3 runs 15 residues from the cysteine to the phenylalanine. This entry keeps only the CDR3 DNA: 45 bases, framed from base 1. From V the trimming removes 7 bases and from J it removes 5 bases, while the gene matches leave 9 bases of the junction unaccounted for. CDR1 and CDR2 are drawn from the germline V gene: SGHRS, YFSETQ.

The sequence was obtained from a woman aged 40 to 50 with acute COVID-19. The chain uses TRBV5-1 and TRBJ2-2, and TRBD1 matches 9 of the central bases. The sequenced material came from PBMCs or T cells enriched from blood (not recorded which). The sequenced DNA: TGCGCCAGCCCAGGGGGGACAGGGCGAACCGGGGAGCTGTTTTTT. Translated, it reads CASPGGTGRTGELFF. Supplemented by the reference TRBV5-1 and TRBJ2-2 proteins around the CDR3, the complete variable domain is KAGVTQTPRYLIKTRGQQVTLSCSPISGHRSVSWYQQTPGQGLQFLFEYFSETQRNKGNFPGRFSGRQFSNSRSEMNVSTLELGDSALYLCASPGGTGRTGELFFGEGSRLTVL.